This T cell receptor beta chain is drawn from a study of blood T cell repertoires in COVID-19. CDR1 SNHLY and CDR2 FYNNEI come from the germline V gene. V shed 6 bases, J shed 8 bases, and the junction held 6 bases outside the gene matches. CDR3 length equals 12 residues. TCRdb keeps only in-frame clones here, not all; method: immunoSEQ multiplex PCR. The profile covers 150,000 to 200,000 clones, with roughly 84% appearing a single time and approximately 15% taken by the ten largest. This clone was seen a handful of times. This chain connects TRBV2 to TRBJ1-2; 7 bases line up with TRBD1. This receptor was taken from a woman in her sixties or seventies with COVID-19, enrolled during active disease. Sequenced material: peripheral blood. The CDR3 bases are TGTGCCAGCAGAGGGGACAGCGGAGGCTACACCTTC. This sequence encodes CASRGDSGGYTF.